This T cell receptor (beta chain) was sequenced for a study of T-cell reconstitution after alpha-beta-depleted transplantation in children. Findings of the study overall: T-cell counts and diversity at one year post-transplant came mainly from newly produced T cells. The high TCRbeta diversity at day 60 in some patients came from surviving recipient T cells and thymic progenitors. Several hundred expanded graft clones reportedly were the source of alpha-beta T cells about two months after transplant.

This clonotype was seen a handful of times. Its specificity is not known. Germline V gene lookup returns CDR1 SGHRS and CDR2 YFSETQ. Germline trimming cut 4 bases from V and 4 bases from J; bases unmatched to any gene: 9. The CDR3 runs 16 residues. The authors prepared the TCRbeta library with unique molecular identifiers. TCRdb passed the PCR reads through MiXCR, listing each CDR3 protein once. Among approximately 800,000 distinct CDR3 sequences listed, about 16% were seen once. This sequence was found in a male patient younger than 18 who had a stem cell transplant for acute lymphoblastic leukemia, so the T cells may come from the graft donor. Sample: PBMCs, mostly from graft donor cells, taken 360 days after TCRalphabeta/CD19-depleted stem cell transplant. V is TRBV5-1 and J is TRBJ2-1, with 9 nucleotides matching TRBD2. The DNA for the CDR3 is TGCGCCAGCAGCCGGAGCCGGACTAGCGTGTACAATGAGCAGTTCTTC. Translation: CASSRSRTSVYNEQFF.